This T cell receptor (beta chain) comes out of a study of T cell repertoires in cytomegalovirus infection. Findings and caveats of the study: Identification of carriers of CMV plus the relevant HLA was achieved through cumulative public TCR beta family frequency.

V lost 0 bases and J 10 bases, leaving 12 bases between the germline ends. CDR3 length equals 12 residues. CDR1 GTSNPN and CDR2 SVGIG come from the germline V gene (reference sequence). A note on this clonotype: What it recognizes is unknown.

TCRdb used MiXCR to reprocess the reads, holding one entry per CDR3 protein. The table shows about 400,000 distinct CDR3 sequences, with just under 35% occurring only once. The sequence derives from a human donor in good health (CMV status not recorded). Some clones in this sample may be carry-over from other donors' samples. The sequences come from cultured PBMCs, collected from culture after CMV antigen stimulation. The V gene is TRBV30, the J gene TRBJ2-5, with a possible D match to TRBD1 (6 bases). In DNA, the CDR3 is TGTGCCTGGAGTGTATCCAGGGGAAACCAGTACTTC. It codes for CAWSVSRGNQYF.